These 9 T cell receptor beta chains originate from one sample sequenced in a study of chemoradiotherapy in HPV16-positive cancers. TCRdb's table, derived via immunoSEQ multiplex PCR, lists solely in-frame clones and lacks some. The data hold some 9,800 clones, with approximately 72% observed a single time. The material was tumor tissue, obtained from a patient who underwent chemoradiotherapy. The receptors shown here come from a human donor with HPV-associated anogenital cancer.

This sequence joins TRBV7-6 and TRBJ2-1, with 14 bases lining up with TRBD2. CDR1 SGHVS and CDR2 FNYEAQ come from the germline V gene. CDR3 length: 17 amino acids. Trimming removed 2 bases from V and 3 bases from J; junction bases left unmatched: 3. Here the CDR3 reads CASSLRTSGGLYNEQFF. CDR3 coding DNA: TGTGCCAGCAGCTTAAGGACTAGCGGGGGGCTCTACAATGAGCAGTTCTTC.

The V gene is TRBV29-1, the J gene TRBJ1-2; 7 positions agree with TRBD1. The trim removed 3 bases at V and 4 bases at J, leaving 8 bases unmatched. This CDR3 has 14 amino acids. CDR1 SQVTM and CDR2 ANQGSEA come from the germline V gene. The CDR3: CSVEKQGSPYGYTF. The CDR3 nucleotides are TGCAGCGTTGAGAAACAGGGGAGTCCCTATGGCTACACCTTC.

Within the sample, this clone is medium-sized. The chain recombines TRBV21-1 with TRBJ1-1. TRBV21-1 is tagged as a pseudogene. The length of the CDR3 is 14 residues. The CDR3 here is CASSKKSLNTEAFF. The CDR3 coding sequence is TGTGCCAGCAGCAAAAAGTCTCTGAACACTGAAGCTTTCTTT.

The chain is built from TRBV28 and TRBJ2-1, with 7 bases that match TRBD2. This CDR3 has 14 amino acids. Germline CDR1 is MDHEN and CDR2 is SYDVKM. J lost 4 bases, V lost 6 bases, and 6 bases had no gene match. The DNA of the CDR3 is TGTGCCAGCAGGGAATCGCGGGAGTACAATGAGCAGTTCTTC. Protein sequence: CASRESREYNEQFF.

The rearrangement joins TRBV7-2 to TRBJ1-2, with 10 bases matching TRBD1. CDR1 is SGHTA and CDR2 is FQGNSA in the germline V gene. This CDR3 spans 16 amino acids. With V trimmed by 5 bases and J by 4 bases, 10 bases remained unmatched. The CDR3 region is CASSHDRGRRVYGYTF. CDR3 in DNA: TGTGCCAGCAGCCACGACAGGGGGCGCCGCGTCTATGGCTACACCTTC.

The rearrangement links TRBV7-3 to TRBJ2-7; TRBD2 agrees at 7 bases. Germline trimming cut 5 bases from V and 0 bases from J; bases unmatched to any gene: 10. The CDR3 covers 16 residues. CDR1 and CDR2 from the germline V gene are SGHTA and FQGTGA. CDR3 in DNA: TGTGCCAGCAGCAAATGGGGGGGTCCGAGCTCCTACGAGCAGTACTTC. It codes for CASSKWGGPSSYEQYF.

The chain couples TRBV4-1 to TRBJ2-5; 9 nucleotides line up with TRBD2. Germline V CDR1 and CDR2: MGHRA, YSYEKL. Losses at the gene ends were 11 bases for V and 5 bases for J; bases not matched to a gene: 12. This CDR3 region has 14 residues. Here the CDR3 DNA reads TGCGCCCCCTGTTTGGTAGCGGGAGTGGAGACCCAGTACTTC. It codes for CAPCLVAGVETQYF.

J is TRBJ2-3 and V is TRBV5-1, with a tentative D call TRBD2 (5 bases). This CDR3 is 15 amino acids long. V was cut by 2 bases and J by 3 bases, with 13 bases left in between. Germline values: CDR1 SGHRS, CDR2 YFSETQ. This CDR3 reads CASSLTRGGTDTQYF. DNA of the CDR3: TGCGCCAGCAGCTTAACGCGTGGCGGGACAGATACGCAGTATTTT.

Here the CDR3 DNA reads TGTGCCAGCAGCTCGCTAGCGGGAGAGGAAGAGACCCAGTACTTC. It yields the protein CASSSLAGEEETQYF. This sequence joins TRBV5-5 and TRBJ2-5, with TRBD2 identical over 10 bases. The CDR3 covers 15 residues. Germline V gene sequence: CDR1 SGHKS, CDR2 YYEKEE (reference sequence). V dropped 3 bases and J dropped 3; count of bases not matched to a gene: 5.